The 27 T cell receptor beta chains presented below share a single source sample, sequenced in a study of cytomegalovirus exposure and HLA in healthy donors. The primer mix had 60 Vbeta and 13 Jbeta primers. Generated by immunoSEQ multiplex PCR, the TCRdb table keeps only in-frame clones and is missing some. Its listing shows around 120,000 clones. What was sequenced was PBMCs. The source of these receptors is a middle-aged man in good health and CMV-seronegative.

V is TRBV5-4 and J is TRBJ1-2; no firm D call. The germline gives CDR1 SGHNT, CDR2 YYREEE (reference sequence). This CDR3 has 13 residues. V was shortened by 0 bases and J by 8 bases, with 11 bases between the two germline ends. CDR3 loop: CASSLAGVIGYTF. DNA for the CDR3: TGTGCCAGCAGCTTGGCCGGGGTGATAGGCTACACCTTC.

This chain uses TRBV11-3 with TRBJ2-1; TRBD2 aligns across 11 bases. The germline V gene encodes CDR1 SGHNT and CDR2 YENEEA. V dropped 5 bases and J dropped 7; count of bases not matched to a gene: 1. The CDR3 has 13 residues. CDR3 in DNA: TGTGCCAGCAGCCCTAGCGGGAGGAATGAGCAGTTCTTC. Protein product: CASSPSGRNEQFF.

The V and J genes are TRBV5-6 and TRBJ1-2; 7 bases map to TRBD1. V dropped 4 bases and J dropped 5; count of bases not matched to a gene: 14. CDR1 and CDR2 (germline): SGHDT, YYEEEE. The CDR3 sequence is 16 residues long. CDR3 loop: CASSQGPGTALYGYTF. The CDR3 DNA follows: TGTGCCAGCAGCCAAGGACCCGGGACAGCTCTTTATGGCTACACCTTC.

V gene TRBV5-1 combines with J gene TRBJ1-2; 10 bases are shared with TRBD1. V was clipped by 3 bases and J by 6 bases; unmatched bases: 5. Germline CDR1 reads SGHRS; CDR2 reads YFSETQ. The CDR3 spans 14 residues. The CDR3: CASSYQGQGDGYTF. The DNA of the CDR3 is TGCGCCAGCAGCTACCAAGGACAGGGGGATGGCTACACCTTC. The entire variable domain, with the rest obtained from reference TRBV5-1 and TRBJ1-2, is as follows: KAGVTQTPRYLIKTRGQQVTLSCSPISGHRSVSWYQQTPGQGLQFLFEYFSETQRNKGNFPGRFSGRQFSNSRSEMNVSTLELGDSALYLCASSYQGQGDGYTFGSGTRLTVV.

The CDR3 reads CASRSTGSSGNTIYF. The CDR3 DNA sequence: TGTGCCAGCCGGAGTACAGGGAGCTCTGGAAACACCATATATTTT. J is TRBJ1-3 and V is TRBV25-1; D is perhaps TRBD1 (6 bases). The V end was cut by 8 bases, the J end by 0 bases, with 14 bases between. There are 15 residues in the CDR3. Looked up from germline, CDR1 is MGHDK and CDR2 is SYGVNS.

The rearrangement links TRBV2 to TRBJ1-2, with TRBD1 as a possible D gene (5 bases). Trimming left V 6 bases short and J 8 bases short, with 10 bases between. The CDR3 contains 11 residues. Germline V gene data show CDR1 as SNHLY and CDR2 as FYNNEI. This chain's CDR3 is CASRGREGYTF. The CDR3 bases are TGTGCCAGCAGGGGACGGGAGGGCTACACCTTC.

The CDR3 region has the DNA TGCGCCAGCAGCTCAGCAGGGGAATCGAATGGCTACACCTTC. Protein sequence: CASSSAGESNGYTF. The rearrangement uses TRBV5-1 and TRBJ1-2; perhaps TRBD1 as D (6 bases). V shed 3 bases and J shed 6 bases, with 15 bases lying between them. Germline V gene sequence: CDR1 SGHRS, CDR2 YFSETQ. CDR3 length: 14 residues.

The gene calls are TRBV5-1 and TRBJ1-2; D ambiguous. Between the trimmed V and J ends, which lost 1 base and 8 bases, there was a span of 21 bases. The CDR3 spans 16 residues. Germline CDR1 and CDR2: SGHRS and YFSETQ. CDR3 sequence reads: CASSLSLGSVPGGYTF. In DNA form, the CDR3 reads TGCGCCAGCAGCTTGAGCTTGGGATCGGTTCCGGGAGGCTACACCTTC.

The genes are TRBV7-2 and TRBJ1-1; possible D gene TRBD1, 5 bases. The CDR3 has 14 amino acids. V shed 5 bases and J shed 1 base, with 11 bases lying between them. Germline V gives CDR1 SGHTA, CDR2 FQGNSA. Here the CDR3 reads CASSSPGRNTEAFF. DNA of the CDR3: TGTGCCAGCAGCAGCCCAGGGCGGAACACTGAAGCTTTCTTT.

The V call is TRBV9, the J call TRBJ2-1, with 10 bases fitting TRBD2. Germline loops: CDR1 SGDLS, CDR2 YYNGEE. Losses at the gene ends were 4 bases for V and 3 bases for J; bases not matched to a gene: 4. The CDR3 loop spans 15 amino acids. The CDR3 reads CASSPGLADYNEQFF. CDR3 bases: TGTGCCAGCAGCCCCGGACTAGCGGACTACAATGAGCAGTTCTTC.

The rearrangement uses TRBV4-1 and TRBJ2-5; 15 positions agree with TRBD2. This CDR3 is 18 amino acids long. With 4 bases clipped from V and 4 bases from J, the junction kept 10 bases outside the gene matches. Per germline, CDR1 MGHRA and CDR2 YSYEKL. CDR3 in amino acids: CASSRGLAGGPLPETQYF. In DNA, the CDR3 is TGCGCCAGCAGCCGCGGACTAGCGGGAGGGCCGCTTCCAGAGACCCAGTACTTC.

The CDR3 is CASSLRQGSTGELFF. Written as DNA, the CDR3 is TGTGCCAGCAGCTTAAGGCAGGGAAGCACCGGGGAGCTGTTTTTT. The rearrangement joins TRBV7-3 to TRBJ2-2; D perhaps matches TRBD1 (5 bases). The V gene's germline CDR1 is SGHTA and CDR2 FQGTGA. The CDR3 runs to 15 residues. V was clipped by 1 base and J by 4 bases, with 10 bases between them.

The genes are TRBV10-3 and TRBJ1-1; D gene unclear. The V gene's germline CDR1 is ENHRY and CDR2 SYGVKD. Trimming pared 3 bases from V and 1 base from J, leaving 3 bases between. This CDR3 comprises 12 residues. CDR3 sequence: CAISDRNTEAFF. CDR3 DNA sequence: TGTGCCATCAGTGACAGGAACACTGAAGCTTTCTTT.

The chain carries TRBV7-3 and TRBJ2-5; 8 bases line up with TRBD2. The J call is doubtful: the DNA matches TRBJ2-7 better. Per germline, CDR1 SGHTA and CDR2 FQGTGA. The CDR3 contains 15 residues. The CDR3 DNA sequence: TGTGCCAGCAGCTTCTCTCCGGGAGGGCCCTACGAGCAGTACTTC. This encodes CASSFSPGGPYEQYF.

The chain uses TRBV29-1 and TRBJ1-1, with TRBD1 as a possible D gene (6 bases). The germline gives CDR1 SQVTM, CDR2 ANQGSEA. The germline V and J ends were trimmed by 6 bases and 10 bases, with 18 bases remaining between them. The CDR3 is 12 residues long. For the CDR3, the DNA is TGCAGCGTCACGACGAGTGGACAGTTAGCTTTCTTT. It specifies CSVTTSGQLAFF.

V is TRBV2 and J is TRBJ1-1; TRBD1 might be the D (6 bases). The CDR3 sequence is 13 residues long. The germline CDR1 and CDR2 sequences are SNHLY and FYNNEI. Trimming cost V 7 bases and J 0 bases, with 9 bases left between them. DNA for the CDR3: TGTGCCAGCAAACAGGGAATGAACACTGAAGCTTTCTTT. Its translation: CASKQGMNTEAFF.

The genes are TRBV25-1 and TRBJ2-7, with D tentatively TRBD2 (6 bases). Germline lookup yields CDR1 MGHDK and CDR2 SYGVNS. V shed 10 bases and J shed 0 bases, with 10 bases lying between them. The CDR3 extends over 12 amino acids. In DNA, the CDR3 is TGTGCCACAGCCGGGGGCTCCTACGAGCAGTACTTC. Its protein is CATAGGSYEQYF.

The chain is built from TRBV10-3 and TRBJ1-3, with a weak D call TRBD1 (5 bases). Trimming took 10 bases from V and 2 from J, leaving 18 bases between them. This CDR3 comprises 15 residues. The V gene's germline CDR1 is ENHRY and CDR2 SYGVKD. CDR3 bases: TGTGCCACCGACACGAGAGACAGTACTGGAAACACCATATATTTT. Translation gives CATDTRDSTGNTIYF.

V gene TRBV5-1 combines with J gene TRBJ2-6; 7 bases align to TRBD1. The CDR3 is 18 residues long. Germline assignment: CDR1 SGHRS and CDR2 YFSETQ. Trimming cost V 3 bases and J 0 bases; bases outside gene matches: 9. The CDR3 bases are TGCGCCAGCAGCTCCTCCAGACAGGGATTCTCTGGGGCCAACGTCCTGACTTTC. Amino acids: CASSSSRQGFSGANVLTF.

The chain employs TRBV4-3 and TRBJ2-7, with a weak D call TRBD2 (6 bases). The CDR3 length is 16 residues. CDR1 is LGHNA and CDR2 is YSLEER in the germline V gene. V was shortened by 1 base and J by 4 bases, with 17 bases between the two germline ends. CDR3 in DNA: TGCGCCAGCAGCCAAGTATCGGGAGTTTGGGGGTACGAGCAGTACTTC. Its translation: CASSQVSGVWGYEQYF.

This chain uses TRBV7-2 with TRBJ1-5; possible D gene TRBD1, 5 bases. The CDR3 has 15 amino acids. V gave up 5 bases and J gave up 2 bases, with 13 bases separating them. Germline V gene data show CDR1 as SGHTA and CDR2 as FQGNSA. Here the CDR3 DNA reads TGTGCCAGCAGCCCGACCCAAGGGGGCAATCAGCCCCAGCATTTT. Translated, it gives CASSPTQGGNQPQHF.

The V and J genes are TRBV19 and TRBJ1-2; D perhaps matches TRBD1 (6 bases). The CDR3 extends over 17 amino acids. The ends were cut back, 3 bases at V and 0 bases at J, with 17 bases in the middle. CDR1 and CDR2 from the germline V gene are LNHDA and SQIVND (reference sequence). The CDR3 DNA reads TGTGCCAGTAGTATTTTTGGCGCAGGGGAAGCTAACTATGGCTACACCTTC. Residues: CASSIFGAGEANYGYTF.

The chain is built from TRBV2 and TRBJ1-5; D is possibly TRBD1 (6 bases). The CDR3 consists of 16 residues. Per the germline V gene, CDR1 is SNHLY and CDR2 is FYNNEI. The V gene lost 6 bases and the J gene lost 7 bases, with 22 bases spanning the gap. The chain's CDR3 is CASRTDRAPLLQPQHF. The CDR3 nucleotides read TGTGCCAGCAGGACGGACAGAGCCCCGTTGTTACAGCCCCAGCATTTT.

V gene TRBV6-5 combines with J gene TRBJ2-1; D possibly corresponds to TRBD2 (6 bases). V was pared by 2 bases and J by 13 bases, with 12 bases between. The CDR3 loop spans 12 amino acids. Germline lookup yields CDR1 MNHEY and CDR2 SVGAGI. The CDR3, as DNA: TGTGCCAGCAGTTACGCCGGGGGTCCCCAGTTCTTC. It is translated as CASSYAGGPQFF.

The chain links TRBV6-6 to TRBJ1-3; D is ambiguous. V lost 3 bases to trimming and J lost 6 bases, with 12 bases between them. This CDR3 is built from 14 residues. Germline assignment: CDR1 MNHNY and CDR2 SVGAGI (reference sequence). The CDR3 sequence: CASSYLPFENTIYF. CDR3 nucleotides: TGTGCCAGCAGTTATCTACCTTTTGAAAACACCATATATTTT.

The chain couples TRBV6-5 to TRBJ1-6; no firm D call. Germline assignment: CDR1 MNHEY and CDR2 SVGAGI. The V gene lost 2 bases and the J gene lost 8 bases, with 4 bases spanning the gap. The CDR3 extends over 12 amino acids. Here the CDR3 reads CASSYQDSPLHF. CDR3 DNA sequence: TGTGCCAGCAGTTACCAGGATTCACCCCTCCACTTT.

The rearrangement links TRBV9 to TRBJ2-7; TRBD1 might be the D (7 bases). CDR1 is SGDLS, CDR2 YYNGEE, per germline. The CDR3 extends over 14 amino acids. V was clipped by 4 bases and J by 1 base, with 12 bases between them. The CDR3: CASSPGGFSYEQYF. CDR3 bases: TGTGCCAGCAGCCCAGGGGGGTTTTCCTACGAGCAGTACTTC.